A selection of T cell receptor beta chains follows, all from one sample in a study of CD8 T cells in Susac syndrome. TCRdb reprocessed the immunoSEQ multiplex PCR reads via MiXCR and lists one record per CDR3 protein. There are about 430,000 distinct CDR3 sequences in the sample; approximately 85% occur only once, and approximately 0.11% lies in the top ten. Sequenced sample: CD8+ T cells from PBMCs. All receptors come from a human donor with multiple sclerosis. Each CDR3 is given with its conserved first and last residue. Fields, in order: clone size, V gene, D gene, J gene, CDR3 DNA, CDR3 protein. A D gene is named only where the DNA matches it firmly. Clone size is stated in some rows and not others, as once, few, many or a class when expanded.

clone size: NA; V gene: TRBV4-1; D gene: NA; J gene: TRBJ1-3; CDR3 DNA: TGCGCCAGCAGCCCTTGGGTTCCTAACTCTGGAAACACCATATATTTT; CDR3 protein: CASSPWVPNSGNTIYF
clone size: NA; V gene: TRBV4-1; D gene: NA; J gene: TRBJ1-1; CDR3 DNA: TGCGCCAGCAGCCGTGGGTATAGGGGATTCAATGGAGCTTTCTTT; CDR3 protein: CASSRGYRGFNGAFF
clone size: NA; V gene: TRBV4-2; D gene: NA; J gene: TRBJ1-1; CDR3 DNA: TGTGCCAGCAGCCAAGAAGGCGGCAGGGCAAACACTGAAGCTTTCTTT; CDR3 protein: CASSQEGGRANTEAFF
clone size: once; V gene: TRBV27; D gene: TRBD1; J gene: TRBJ1-2; CDR3 DNA: TGTGCCAGCAGCGAGACAGGGGGCGGCTATGGCTACACCTTC; CDR3 protein: CASSETGGGYGYTF
clone size: NA; V gene: TRBV23-1; D gene: NA; J gene: TRBJ1-1; CDR3 DNA: TGCGCCAGACGGAGGCGGGCAGGTTGCACTGAAGCTTTCTTT; CDR3 protein: CARRRRAGCTEAFF
clone size: NA; V gene: TRBV4-1; D gene: NA; J gene: TRBJ1-1; CDR3 DNA: TGCGCCAGCAGCCAAGTCCCGGGGGGGACTGAAGCTTTCTTT; CDR3 protein: CASSQVPGGTEAFF
clone size: NA; V gene: TRBV19; D gene: NA; J gene: TRBJ1-5; CDR3 DNA: TGTGCCAGTAGTATGTGGGCCTCAGAGGCCCAGCCCCAGCATTTT; CDR3 protein: CASSMWASEAQPQHF
clone size: NA; V gene: TRBV19; D gene: NA; J gene: TRBJ2-1; CDR3 DNA: TGTGCCAGTAGTATTTGGGACTTCGCTGAGCAGTTCTTC; CDR3 protein: CASSIWDFAEQFF
clone size: NA; V gene: TRBV29-1; D gene: NA; J gene: TRBJ1-1; CDR3 DNA: TGCAGCGTGAAAGGGACTCCTTCTATAGCTTTCTTT; CDR3 protein: CSVKGTPSIAFF
clone size: NA; V gene: TRBV29-1; D gene: NA; J gene: TRBJ2-7; CDR3 DNA: TGCAGCGTTGAAATGGCGGGTTCCTACGAGCAGTACTTC; CDR3 protein: CSVEMAGSYEQYF
clone size: few; V gene: TRBV2; D gene: NA; J gene: TRBJ2-1; CDR3 DNA: TGTGCCACCACGGAGGGGGGGCCCTACAATGAGCAGTTCTTC; CDR3 protein: CATTEGGPYNEQFF
clone size: NA; V gene: TRBV27; D gene: TRBD2; J gene: TRBJ2-7; CDR3 DNA: TGTGCCAGCACCGCTGGCGGGAGTGGGTACGAGCAGTACTTC; CDR3 protein: CASTAGGSGYEQYF
clone size: NA; V gene: TRBV10-2; D gene: TRBD2; J gene: TRBJ2-5; CDR3 DNA: TGCGCCAGCATGTGGGGTGGGGAGCGGGGGCAAGAGACCCAGTACTTC; CDR3 protein: CASMWGGERGQETQYF
clone size: NA; V gene: TRBV10-3; D gene: NA; J gene: TRBJ2-7; CDR3 DNA: TGTGCCATCAGTGAGTCGATGGGCAGGGTACTACACGAGCAGTACTTC; CDR3 protein: CAISESMGRVLHEQYF
clone size: NA; V gene: TRBV27; D gene: NA; J gene: TRBJ1-5; CDR3 DNA: TGTGCCAGCAGTCCAGGGTTAAGCAATCAGCCCCAGCATTTT; CDR3 protein: CASSPGLSNQPQHF